The clone carrying this T cell receptor beta chain was picked up a small number of times. Its antigen is as yet unknown. Germline lookup yields CDR1 SGHTA and CDR2 FQGNSA. Trimming cost V 6 bases and J 6 bases, with 15 bases left between them. The CDR3 has 13 amino acids. Enrolled ophthalmopathy patients presented with a Clinical Activity Score of at least 3, a NOSPECS grade of at least 4, and disease duration under 3 months. This record comes from a study of T cells in Graves' hyperthyroidism and ophthalmopathy. Whole-study context: Blood was drawn when the patient was first diagnosed and still untreated.

The source material, RNA transcripts, was used to amplify TCR beta CDR3 regions. Initially, a first-round RT-PCR of the TCR CDR3 employed the HTBI primer set. A single record per CDR3 protein comes from TCRdb applying MiXCR to the multiplex PCR reads. The sample contains about 600,000 distinct CDR3 sequences, roughly 16% of which appear only once. Points from the study as a whole: Most clonotypes that expanded in the thyroid above 0.001 also showed up in blood. A model of 13 V-J features distinguished ophthalmopathy from stable hyperthyroidism.

Sequencing was performed on blood. The source of this sequence is a woman in her thirties or forties with Graves' ophthalmopathy. V is TRBV7-2 and J is TRBJ2-7; D uncertain. CDR3: CASSPRAPGEQYF. The CDR3 nucleotides are TGTGCCAGCAGTCCCCGGGCCCCGGGCGAGCAGTACTTC.